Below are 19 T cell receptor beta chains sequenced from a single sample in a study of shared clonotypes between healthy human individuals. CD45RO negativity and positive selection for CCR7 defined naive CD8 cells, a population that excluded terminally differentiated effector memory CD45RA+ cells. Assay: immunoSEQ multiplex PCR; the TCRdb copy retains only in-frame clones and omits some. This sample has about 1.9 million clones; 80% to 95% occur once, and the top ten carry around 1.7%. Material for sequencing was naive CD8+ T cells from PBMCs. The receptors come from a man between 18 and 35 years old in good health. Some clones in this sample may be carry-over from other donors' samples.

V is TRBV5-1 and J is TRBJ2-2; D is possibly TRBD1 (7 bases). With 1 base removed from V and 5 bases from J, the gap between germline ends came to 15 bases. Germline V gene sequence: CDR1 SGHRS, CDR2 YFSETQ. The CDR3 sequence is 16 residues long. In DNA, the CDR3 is TGCGCCAGCAGCTTGCAGGGGGGTAGCATAACCGGGGAGCTGTTTTTT. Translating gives CASSLQGGSITGELFF.

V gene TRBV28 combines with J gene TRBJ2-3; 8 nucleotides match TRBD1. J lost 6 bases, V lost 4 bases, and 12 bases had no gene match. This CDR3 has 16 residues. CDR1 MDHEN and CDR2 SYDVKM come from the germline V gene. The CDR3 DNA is TGTGCCAGCAGTTCAACCAGGGGGCGAAGGGCCGATACGCAGTATTTT. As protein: CASSSTRGRRADTQYF.

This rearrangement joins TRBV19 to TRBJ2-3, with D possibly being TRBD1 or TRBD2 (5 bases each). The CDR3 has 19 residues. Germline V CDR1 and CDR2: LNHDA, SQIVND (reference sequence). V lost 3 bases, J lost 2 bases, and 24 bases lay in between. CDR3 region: CASSIFFPGRGTSTDTQYF. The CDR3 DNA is TGTGCCAGTAGTATTTTCTTTCCGGGACGCGGTACCTCCACAGATACGCAGTATTTT.

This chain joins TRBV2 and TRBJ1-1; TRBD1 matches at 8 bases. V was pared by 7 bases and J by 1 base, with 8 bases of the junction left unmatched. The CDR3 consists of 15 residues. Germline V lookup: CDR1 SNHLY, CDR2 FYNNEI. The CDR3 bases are TGTGCCAGCACAGACTCGACAGGGGAGAACACTGAAGCTTTCTTT. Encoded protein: CASTDSTGENTEAFF.

CDR3 sequence (DNA): TGTGCCAGCGGCTCAACCCCGGGGGGCACTGAAGCTTTCTTT. This codes for CASGSTPGGTEAFF. The V call is TRBV6-1, the J call TRBJ1-1, with D possibly TRBD1 on 5 matching bases. Germline assignment: CDR1 MNHNS and CDR2 SASEGT. The CDR3 consists of 14 residues. V lost 8 bases to trimming and J lost 4 bases, with 17 bases between them.

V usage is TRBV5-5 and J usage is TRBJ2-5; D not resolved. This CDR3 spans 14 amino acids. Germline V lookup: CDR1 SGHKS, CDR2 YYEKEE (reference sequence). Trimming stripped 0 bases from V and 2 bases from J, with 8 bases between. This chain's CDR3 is CASSLARSQETQYF. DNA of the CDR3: TGTGCCAGCAGCTTGGCCAGGTCTCAAGAGACCCAGTACTTC.

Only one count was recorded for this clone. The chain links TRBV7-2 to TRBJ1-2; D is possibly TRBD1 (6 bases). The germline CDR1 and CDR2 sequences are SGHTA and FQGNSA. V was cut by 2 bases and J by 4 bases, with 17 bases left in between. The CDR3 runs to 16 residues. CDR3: CASSLRMGGSGYGYTF. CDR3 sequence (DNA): TGTGCCAGCAGCTTAAGGATGGGGGGCAGCGGCTATGGCTACACCTTC. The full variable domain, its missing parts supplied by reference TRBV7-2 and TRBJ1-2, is GAGVSQSPSNKVTEKGKDVELRCDPISGHTALYWYRQSLGQGLEFLIYFQGNSAPDKSGLPSDRFSAERTGGSVSTLTIQRTQQEDSAVYLCASSLRMGGSGYGYTFGSGTRLTVV.

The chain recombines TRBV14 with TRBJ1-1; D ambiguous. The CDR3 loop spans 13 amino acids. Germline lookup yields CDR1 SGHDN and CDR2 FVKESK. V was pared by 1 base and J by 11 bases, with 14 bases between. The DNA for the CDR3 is TGTGCCAGCAGCCAAGGAGTCACCACGGATGCTTTCTTT. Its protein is CASSQGVTTDAFF.

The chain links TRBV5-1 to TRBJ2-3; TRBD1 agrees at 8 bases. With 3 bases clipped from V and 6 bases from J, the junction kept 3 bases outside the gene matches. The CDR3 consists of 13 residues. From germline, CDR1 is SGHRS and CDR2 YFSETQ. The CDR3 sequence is CASSSRQGDTQYF. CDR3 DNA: TGCGCCAGCAGCTCCAGACAGGGGGATACGCAGTATTTT.

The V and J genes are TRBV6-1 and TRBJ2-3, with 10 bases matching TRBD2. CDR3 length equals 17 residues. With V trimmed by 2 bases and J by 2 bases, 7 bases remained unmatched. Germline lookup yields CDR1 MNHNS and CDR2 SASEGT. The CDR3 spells CASSESWTSGYTDTQYF. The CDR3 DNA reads TGTGCCAGCAGTGAATCGTGGACTAGCGGCTACACAGATACGCAGTATTTT.

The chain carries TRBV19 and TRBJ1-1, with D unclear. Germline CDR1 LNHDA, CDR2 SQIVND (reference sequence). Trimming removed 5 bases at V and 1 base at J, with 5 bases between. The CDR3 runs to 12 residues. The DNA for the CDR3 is TGTGCCAGTAGTTTTGGGAACACTGAAGCTTTCTTT. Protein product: CASSFGNTEAFF.

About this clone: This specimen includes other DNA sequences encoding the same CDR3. The CDR3 spells CASSPTDNEQFF. The CDR3 coding sequence is TGTGCCAGCAGTCCCACTGACAATGAGCAGTTCTTC. The rearrangement links TRBV27 to TRBJ2-1; D unresolved. The V and J ends lost 5 bases and 5 bases respectively, with 7 bases between them. CDR1 MNHEY and CDR2 SMNVEV come from the germline V gene (reference sequence). This CDR3 is built from 12 residues.

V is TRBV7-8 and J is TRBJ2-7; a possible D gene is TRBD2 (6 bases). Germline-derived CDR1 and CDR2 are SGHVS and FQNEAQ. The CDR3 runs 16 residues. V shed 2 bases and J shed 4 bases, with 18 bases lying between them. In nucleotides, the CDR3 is TGTGCCAGCAGCTTAAGGGACGGAGGGACGACTTACGAGCAGTACTTC. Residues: CASSLRDGGTTYEQYF.

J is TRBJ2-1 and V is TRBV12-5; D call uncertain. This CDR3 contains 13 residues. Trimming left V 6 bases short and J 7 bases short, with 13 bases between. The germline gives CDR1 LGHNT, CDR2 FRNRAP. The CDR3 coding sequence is TGTGCTAGTGGGTCGGGCGGTTGGAATGAGCAGTTCTTC. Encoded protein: CASGSGGWNEQFF.

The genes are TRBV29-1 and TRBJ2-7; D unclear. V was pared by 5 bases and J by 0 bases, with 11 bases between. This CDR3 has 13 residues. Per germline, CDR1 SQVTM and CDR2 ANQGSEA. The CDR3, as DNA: TGCAGCGTTATTGCAATTAACTCCTACGAGCAGTACTTC. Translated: CSVIAINSYEQYF.

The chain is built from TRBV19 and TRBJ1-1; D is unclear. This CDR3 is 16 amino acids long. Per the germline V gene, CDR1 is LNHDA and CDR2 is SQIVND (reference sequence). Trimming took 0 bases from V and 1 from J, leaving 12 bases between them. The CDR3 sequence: CASSIDLGPPNTEAFF. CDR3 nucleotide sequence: TGTGCCAGTAGTATAGACTTAGGACCGCCGAACACTGAAGCTTTCTTT.

CDR3 loop: CASSVIRGQITNEQFF. The CDR3 DNA reads TGTGCCAGCAGTGTGATCCGGGGACAGATAACGAATGAGCAGTTCTTC. The gene calls are TRBV2 and TRBJ2-1; 7 bases fit TRBD1. The ends lost 4 bases at V and 7 bases at J; junction bases unmatched: 13. The CDR3 extends over 16 amino acids. Germline CDR1 reads SNHLY; CDR2 reads FYNNEI.

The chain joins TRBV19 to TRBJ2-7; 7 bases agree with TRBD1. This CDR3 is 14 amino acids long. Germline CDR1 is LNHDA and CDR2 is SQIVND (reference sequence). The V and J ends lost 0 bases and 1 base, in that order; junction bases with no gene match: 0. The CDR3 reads CASSIEDRSYEQYF. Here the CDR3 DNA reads TGTGCCAGTAGTATAGAGGACAGGTCCTACGAGCAGTACTTC.

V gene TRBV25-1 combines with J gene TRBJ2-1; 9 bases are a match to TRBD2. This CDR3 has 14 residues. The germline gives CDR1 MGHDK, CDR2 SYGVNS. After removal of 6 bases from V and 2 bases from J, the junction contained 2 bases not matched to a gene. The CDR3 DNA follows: TGTGCCAGCAGCCTAGCGGGACCCTACAATGAGCAGTTCTTC. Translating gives CASSLAGPYNEQFF.